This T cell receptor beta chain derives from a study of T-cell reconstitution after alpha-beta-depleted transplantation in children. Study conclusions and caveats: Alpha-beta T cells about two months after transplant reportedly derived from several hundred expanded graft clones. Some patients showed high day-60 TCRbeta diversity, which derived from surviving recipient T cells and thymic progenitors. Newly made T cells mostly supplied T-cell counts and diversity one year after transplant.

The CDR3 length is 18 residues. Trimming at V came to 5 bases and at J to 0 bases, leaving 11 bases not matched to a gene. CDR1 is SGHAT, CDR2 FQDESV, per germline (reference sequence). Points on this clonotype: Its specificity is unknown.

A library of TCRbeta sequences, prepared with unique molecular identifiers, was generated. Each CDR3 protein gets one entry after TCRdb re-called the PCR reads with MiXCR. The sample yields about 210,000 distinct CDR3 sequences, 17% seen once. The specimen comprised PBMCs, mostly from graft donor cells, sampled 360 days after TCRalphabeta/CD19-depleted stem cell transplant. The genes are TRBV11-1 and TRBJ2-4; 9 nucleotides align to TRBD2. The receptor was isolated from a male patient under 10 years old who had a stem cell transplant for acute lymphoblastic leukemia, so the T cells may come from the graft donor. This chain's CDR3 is CASSPAASGEIAKNIQYF. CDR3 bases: TGTGCCAGCAGCCCGGCCGCTAGCGGGGAGATAGCCAAAAACATTCAGTACTTC.